In this sample, the clone carrying this TCR beta chain turned up many times. Antigen specificity is unknown. The sample originates from a study of T-cell reconstitution after alpha-beta-depleted transplantation in children. The length of the CDR3 is 17 residues. CDR1 and CDR2 (germline): SGHTA, FQGNSA. V was trimmed by 1 base and J by 2 bases, leaving 18 bases between them. Preparing the TCRbeta library involved the use of unique molecular identifiers. In TCRdb, the PCR reads were re-called with MiXCR into one record per CDR3 protein. The sample has a few hundred thousand distinct CDR3 sequences; roughly a tenth are singletons. General study results and limits: Several hundred graft clones that had expanded were reportedly the source of alpha-beta T cells about two months after transplant. Some patients' high day-60 TCRbeta diversity was attributed to recipient cells surviving conditioning. The authors attributed T-cell counts and diversity one year after transplant mostly to newly produced T cells.

The material sequenced was PBMCs, taken before TCRalphabeta/CD19-depleted stem cell transplant. The sequence derives from a boy younger than two with acute myeloid leukemia, due to receive a stem cell transplant. The chain links TRBV7-2 to TRBJ2-7; either TRBD1 or TRBD2 may supply D (6 bases each). The CDR3 here is CASSLGQQGLAPYEQYF. As DNA, the CDR3 is TGTGCCAGCAGCTTAGGTCAACAGGGACTCGCTCCCTACGAGCAGTACTTC.